This entry concerns a single T cell receptor (beta chain). Trimming removed 5 bases from V and 9 bases from J, with 17 bases in between. This CDR3 has 14 amino acids. In germline, CDR1 is LGHNT, CDR2 FRNRAP. The sample belongs to a study of patients and donors after allogeneic stem cell transplantation. TCRdb reprocessed the RT-PCR reads with MiXCR, giving one entry per CDR3 protein. The sample contains 9,000 to 10,000 distinct CDR3 sequences, 5.9% of which appear only once. The source material was blood, either unsorted or a sorted T cell fraction (not recorded which). The J gene is TRBJ2-1, the V gene TRBV12-5; the D is unclear. The sequence was obtained from a human donor who was either an allogeneic HSCT recipient or a stem cell or donor lymphocyte infusion donor (not recorded which). It is not recorded whose cells these are; they may come from a transplant donor. Here the CDR3 reads CASGVYGRSVEQFF. The DNA for the CDR3 is TGTGCTAGTGGTGTATATGGACGGAGTGTTGAGCAGTTCTTC.